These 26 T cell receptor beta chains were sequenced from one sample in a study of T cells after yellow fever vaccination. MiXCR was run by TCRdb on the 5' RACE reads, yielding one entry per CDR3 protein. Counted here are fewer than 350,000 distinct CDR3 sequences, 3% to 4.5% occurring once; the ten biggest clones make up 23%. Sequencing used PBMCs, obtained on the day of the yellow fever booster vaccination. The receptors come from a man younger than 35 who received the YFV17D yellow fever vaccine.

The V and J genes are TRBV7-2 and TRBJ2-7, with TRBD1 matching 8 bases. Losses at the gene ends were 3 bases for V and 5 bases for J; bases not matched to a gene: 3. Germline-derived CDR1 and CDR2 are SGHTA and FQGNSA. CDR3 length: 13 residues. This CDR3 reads CASSLRQGNEQYF. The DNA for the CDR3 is TGTGCCAGCAGCTTGAGACAGGGGAACGAGCAGTACTTC.

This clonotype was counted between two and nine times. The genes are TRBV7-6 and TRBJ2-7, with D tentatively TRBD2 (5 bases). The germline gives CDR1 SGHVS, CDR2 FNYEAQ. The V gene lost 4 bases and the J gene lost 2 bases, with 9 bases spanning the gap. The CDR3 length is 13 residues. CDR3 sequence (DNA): TGTGCCAGCAGCTCCCCCGGGGCCTACGAGCAGTACGTC. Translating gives CASSSPGAYEQYV.

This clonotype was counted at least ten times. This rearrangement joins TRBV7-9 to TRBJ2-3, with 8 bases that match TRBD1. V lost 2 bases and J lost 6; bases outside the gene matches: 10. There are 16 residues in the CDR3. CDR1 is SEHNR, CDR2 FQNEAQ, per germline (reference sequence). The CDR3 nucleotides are TGTGCCAGCAGCTTAAGGACAGGGTACCCTCCGGATACGCAGTATTTT. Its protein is CASSLRTGYPPDTQYF.

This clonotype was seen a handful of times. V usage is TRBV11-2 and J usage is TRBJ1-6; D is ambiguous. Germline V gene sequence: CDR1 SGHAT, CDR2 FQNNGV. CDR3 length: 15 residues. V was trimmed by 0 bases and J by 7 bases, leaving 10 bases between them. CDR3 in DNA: TGTGCCAGCAGCTTAGAGACACTGGGCAATTCACCCCTCCACTTT. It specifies CASSLETLGNSPLHF.

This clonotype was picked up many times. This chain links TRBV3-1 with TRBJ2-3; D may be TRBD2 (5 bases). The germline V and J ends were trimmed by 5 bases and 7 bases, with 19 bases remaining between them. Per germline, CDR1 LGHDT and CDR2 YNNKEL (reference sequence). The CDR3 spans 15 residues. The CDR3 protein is CASSSTGPPGNTQYF. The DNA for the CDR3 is TGTGCCAGCAGCTCCACCGGGCCCCCGGGGAATACGCAGTATTTT.

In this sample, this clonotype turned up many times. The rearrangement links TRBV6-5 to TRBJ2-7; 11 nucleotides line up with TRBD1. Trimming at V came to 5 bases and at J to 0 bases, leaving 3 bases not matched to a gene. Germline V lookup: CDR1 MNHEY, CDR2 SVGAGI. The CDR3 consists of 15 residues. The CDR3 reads CASSAGTGGSYEQYF. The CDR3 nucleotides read TGTGCCAGCAGTGCCGGGACAGGGGGCTCCTACGAGCAGTACTTC.

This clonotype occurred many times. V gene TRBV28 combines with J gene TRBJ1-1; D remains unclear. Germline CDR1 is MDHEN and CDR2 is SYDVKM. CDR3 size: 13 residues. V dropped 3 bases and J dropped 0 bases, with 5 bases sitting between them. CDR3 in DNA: TGTGCCAGCAGTTTGAACCTGAACACTGAAGCTTTCTTT. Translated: CASSLNLNTEAFF.

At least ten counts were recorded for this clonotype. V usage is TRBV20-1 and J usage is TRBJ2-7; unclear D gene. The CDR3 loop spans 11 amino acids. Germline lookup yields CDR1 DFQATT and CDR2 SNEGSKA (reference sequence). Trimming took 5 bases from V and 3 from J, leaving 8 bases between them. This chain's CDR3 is CSAFNNYEQYF. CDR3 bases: TGCAGTGCTTTCAACAACTACGAGCAGTACTTC.

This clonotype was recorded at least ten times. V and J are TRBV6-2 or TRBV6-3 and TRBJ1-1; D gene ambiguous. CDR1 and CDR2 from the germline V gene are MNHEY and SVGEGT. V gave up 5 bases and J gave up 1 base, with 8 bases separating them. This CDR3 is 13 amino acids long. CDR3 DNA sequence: TGTGCCAGCAGTGCGCAGGCGAACACTGAAGCTTTCTTT. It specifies CASSAQANTEAFF.

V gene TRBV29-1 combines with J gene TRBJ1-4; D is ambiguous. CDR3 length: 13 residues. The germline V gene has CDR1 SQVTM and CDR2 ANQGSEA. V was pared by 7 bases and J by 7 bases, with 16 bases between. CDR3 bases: TGCAGCGCCGCAGAGAGGCGAAGTGAAAAACTGTTTTTT. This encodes CSAAERRSEKLFF.

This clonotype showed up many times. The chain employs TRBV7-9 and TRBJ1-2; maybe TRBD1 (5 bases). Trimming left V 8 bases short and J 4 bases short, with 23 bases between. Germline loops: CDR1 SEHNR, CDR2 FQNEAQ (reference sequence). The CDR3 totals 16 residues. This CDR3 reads CASLPPRDALGYGYTF. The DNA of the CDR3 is TGTGCCAGCCTTCCTCCGAGGGACGCCCTTGGCTATGGCTACACCTTC.

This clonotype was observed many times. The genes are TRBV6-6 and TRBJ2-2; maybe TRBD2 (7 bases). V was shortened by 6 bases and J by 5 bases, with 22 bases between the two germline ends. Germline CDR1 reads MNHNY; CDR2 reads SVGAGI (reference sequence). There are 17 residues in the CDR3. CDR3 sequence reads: CASSTSPGGGSTGELFF. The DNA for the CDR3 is TGTGCCAGCAGCACCTCGCCGGGCGGGGGCTCTACCGGGGAGCTGTTTTTT.

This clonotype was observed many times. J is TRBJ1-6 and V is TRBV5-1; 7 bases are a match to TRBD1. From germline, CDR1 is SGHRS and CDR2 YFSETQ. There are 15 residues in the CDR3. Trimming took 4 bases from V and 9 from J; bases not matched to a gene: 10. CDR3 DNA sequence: TGCGCCAGCAGCCTCCGGGACAGAGGCAGTTCACCCCTCCACTTT. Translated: CASSLRDRGSSPLHF.

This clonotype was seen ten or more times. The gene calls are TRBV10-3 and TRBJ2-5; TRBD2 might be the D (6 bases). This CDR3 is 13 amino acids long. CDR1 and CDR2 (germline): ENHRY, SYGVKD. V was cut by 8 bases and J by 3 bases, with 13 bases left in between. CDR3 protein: CAIGEAREETQYF. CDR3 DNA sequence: TGTGCCATCGGGGAGGCCCGAGAAGAGACCCAGTACTTC.

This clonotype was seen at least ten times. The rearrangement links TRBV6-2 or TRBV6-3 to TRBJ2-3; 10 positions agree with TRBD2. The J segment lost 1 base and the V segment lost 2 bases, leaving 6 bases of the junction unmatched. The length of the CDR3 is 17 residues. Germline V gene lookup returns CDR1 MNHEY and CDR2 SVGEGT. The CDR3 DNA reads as TGTGCCAGCAGTTACGACCCACTAGCGGGGCGCACAGATACGCAGTATTTT. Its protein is CASSYDPLAGRTDTQYF.

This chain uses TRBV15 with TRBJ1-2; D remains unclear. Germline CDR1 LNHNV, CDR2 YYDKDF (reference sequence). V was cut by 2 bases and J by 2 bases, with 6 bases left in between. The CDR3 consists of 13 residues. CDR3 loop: CATSRSGNYGYTF. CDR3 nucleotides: TGTGCCACCAGCAGATCCGGGAACTATGGCTACACCTTC.

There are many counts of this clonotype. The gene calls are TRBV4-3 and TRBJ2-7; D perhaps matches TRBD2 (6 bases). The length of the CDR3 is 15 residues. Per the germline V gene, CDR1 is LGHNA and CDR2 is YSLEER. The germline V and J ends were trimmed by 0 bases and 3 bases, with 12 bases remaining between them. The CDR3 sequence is CASSQDNGGDYEQYF. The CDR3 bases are TGCGCCAGCAGCCAAGATAACGGGGGTGACTACGAGCAGTACTTC.

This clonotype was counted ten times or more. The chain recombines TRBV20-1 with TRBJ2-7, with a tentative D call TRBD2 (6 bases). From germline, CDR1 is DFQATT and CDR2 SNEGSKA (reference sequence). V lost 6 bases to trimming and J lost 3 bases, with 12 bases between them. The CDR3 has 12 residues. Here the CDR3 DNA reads TGCAGTGCCTCGGAGGGTGGCTACGAGCAGTACGTC. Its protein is CSASEGGYEQYV.

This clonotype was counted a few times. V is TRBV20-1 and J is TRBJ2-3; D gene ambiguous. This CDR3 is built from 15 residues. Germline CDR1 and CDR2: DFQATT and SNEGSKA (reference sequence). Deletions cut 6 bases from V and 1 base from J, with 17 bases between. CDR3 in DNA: TGCAGTGCCCCCCCTCCAAGGGATGGCACAGATACGCAGTATTTT. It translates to CSAPPPRDGTDTQYF.

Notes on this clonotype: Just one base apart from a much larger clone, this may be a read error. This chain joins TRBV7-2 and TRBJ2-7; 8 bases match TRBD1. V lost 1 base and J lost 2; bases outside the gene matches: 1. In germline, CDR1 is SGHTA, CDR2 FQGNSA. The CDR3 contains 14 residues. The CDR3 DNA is TGTGCCAGCAGCTTAGGGACAGGGCCCTACGAGCAGTACGTC. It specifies CASSLGTGPYEQYV.

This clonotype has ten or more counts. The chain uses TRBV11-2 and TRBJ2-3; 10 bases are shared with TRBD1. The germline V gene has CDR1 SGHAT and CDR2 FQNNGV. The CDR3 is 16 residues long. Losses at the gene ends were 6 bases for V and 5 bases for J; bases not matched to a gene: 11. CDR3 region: CASRSTGTGAGDTQYF. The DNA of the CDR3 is TGTGCCAGCAGATCAACCGGGACAGGGGCAGGAGATACGCAGTATTTT.

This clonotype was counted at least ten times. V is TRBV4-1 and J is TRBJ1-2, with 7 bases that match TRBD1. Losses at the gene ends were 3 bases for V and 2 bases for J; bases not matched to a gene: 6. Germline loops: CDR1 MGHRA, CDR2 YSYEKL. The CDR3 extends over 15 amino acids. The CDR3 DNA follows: TGCGCCAGCAGCCACAGACAGGGTAGCAACTATGGCTACACCTTC. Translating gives CASSHRQGSNYGYTF.

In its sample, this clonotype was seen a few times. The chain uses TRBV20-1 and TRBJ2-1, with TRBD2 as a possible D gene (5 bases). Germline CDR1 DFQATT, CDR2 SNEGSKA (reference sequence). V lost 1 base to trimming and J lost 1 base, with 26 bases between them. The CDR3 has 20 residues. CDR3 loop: CSARVMASYFETQSYNEQFF. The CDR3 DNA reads TGCAGTGCTAGAGTTATGGCTAGCTACTTCGAAACTCAATCCTACAATGAGCAGTTCTTC.

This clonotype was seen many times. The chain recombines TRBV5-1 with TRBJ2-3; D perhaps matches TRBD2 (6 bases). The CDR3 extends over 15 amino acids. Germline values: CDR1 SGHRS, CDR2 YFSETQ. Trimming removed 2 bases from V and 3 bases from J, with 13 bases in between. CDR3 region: CASSFRPGRTDTQYF. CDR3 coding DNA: TGCGCCAGCAGCTTCAGGCCAGGGAGGACAGATACGCAGTATTTT.

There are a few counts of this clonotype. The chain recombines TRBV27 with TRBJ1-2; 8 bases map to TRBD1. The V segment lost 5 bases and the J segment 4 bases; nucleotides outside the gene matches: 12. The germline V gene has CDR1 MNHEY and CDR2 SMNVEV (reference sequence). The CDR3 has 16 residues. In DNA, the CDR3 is TGTGCCAGCAGTACAGACCCCGACAGGGGACCCTATGGCTACACCTTC. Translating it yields CASSTDPDRGPYGYTF.

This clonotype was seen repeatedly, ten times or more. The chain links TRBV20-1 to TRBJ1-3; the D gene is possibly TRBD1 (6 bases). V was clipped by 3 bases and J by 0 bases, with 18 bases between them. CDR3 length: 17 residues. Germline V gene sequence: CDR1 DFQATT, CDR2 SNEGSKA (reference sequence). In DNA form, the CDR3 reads TGCAGTGCTAGGGACATTCAACAGGACAGCTCTGGAAACACCATATATTTT. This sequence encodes CSARDIQQDSSGNTIYF.